These 17 T cell receptor beta chains came from one sample sequenced in a study of radiation and T cells in renal cell carcinoma. Time point noted: blood 2 weeks post-SBRT. Treatment described: 15 Gy SBRT to primary tumor, nephrectomy 4 weeks later. Assay: immunoSEQ multiplex PCR; the TCRdb copy retains only in-frame clones and omits some. This sample has around 60,000 clones, with around 81% found just once. Sequencing used blood, obtained from a patient whose treatment included radiotherapy and nephrectomy. These receptors all come from a man aged 60 to 69 with renal cell carcinoma.

This clone was seen only once. This chain uses TRBV5-1 with TRBJ2-1; TRBD1 is a possible D gene (5 bases). V lost 5 bases and J 0 bases, leaving 9 bases between the germline ends. The CDR3 has 14 residues. CDR1 and CDR2 from the germline V gene are SGHRS and YFSETQ. This CDR3 reads CASSQGSSYNEQFF. The DNA of the CDR3 is TGCGCCAGCAGTCAGGGAAGCTCCTACAATGAGCAGTTCTTC.

The chain joins TRBV6-6 to TRBJ1-4; D might be TRBD1 (5 bases). Germline-derived CDR1 and CDR2 are MNHNY and SVGAGI (reference sequence). CDR3 length: 14 amino acids. With 4 bases removed from V and 10 bases from J, the gap between germline ends came to 16 bases. This chain's CDR3 is CASSFSGPGGKLFF. CDR3 bases: TGTGCCAGCAGTTTCTCCGGACCGGGGGGAAAACTGTTTTTT.

The chain carries TRBV29-1 and TRBJ1-2, with 12 bases aligning to TRBD1. Germline-derived CDR1 and CDR2 are SQVTM and ANQGSEA. This CDR3 contains 15 residues. The V gene end was trimmed by 0 bases and the J gene end by 7 bases; junction bases not matched to a gene: 6. DNA of the CDR3: TGCAGCGTTGAAGATGGGACAGGGGGCGCGTTTGGCTACACCTTC. It encodes CSVEDGTGGAFGYTF.

The J gene is TRBJ1-5, the V gene TRBV15; 7 positions agree with TRBD1. CDR1 and CDR2 from the germline V gene are LNHNV and YYDKDF (reference sequence). Unmatched junction bases numbered 5, after V lost 3 bases and J lost 3 bases. The CDR3 is made up of 15 amino acids. CDR3 DNA: TGTGCCACCAGCAGCGCCGGGACAGCCAATCAGCCCCAGCATTTT. Translated: CATSSAGTANQPQHF.

The V gene is TRBV30, the J gene TRBJ1-6; a weak D match, TRBD1 (5 bases). Germline V lookup: CDR1 GTSNPN, CDR2 SVGIG (reference sequence). The CDR3 has 15 amino acids. Trimming shortened V by 1 base and J by 9 bases, and 16 bases separated the two germline ends. As DNA, the CDR3 is TGTGCCTGGAGTGGCCGAGTGAGGGGTGTTTCACCCCTCCACTTT. This gives the protein CAWSGRVRGVSPLHF. Full variable domain (missing parts from reference TRBV30 and TRBJ1-6): SQTIHQWPATLVQPVGSPLSLECTVEGTSNPNLYWYRQAAGRGLQLLFYSVGIGQISSEVPQNLSASRPQDRQFILSSKKLLLSDSGFYLCAWSGRVRGVSPLHFGNGTRLTVT.

CDR3 protein: CASWNLGGSETQYF. CDR3 sequence (DNA): TGTGCCAGCTGGAACCTAGGGGGTTCCGAGACCCAGTACTTC. This chain joins TRBV6-5 and TRBJ2-5; possible D gene TRBD1, 6 bases. The V end lost 8 bases, the J end lost 5 bases, and 18 bases lay between the germline ends. The CDR3 is 14 amino acids. CDR1 and CDR2 (germline): MNHEY, SVGAGI.

This rearrangement joins TRBV11-3 to TRBJ2-2; 7 bases are shared with TRBD2. From germline, CDR1 is SGHNT and CDR2 YENEEA. This CDR3 has 16 amino acids. V lost 2 bases and J lost 6; bases outside the gene matches: 9. The CDR3 DNA sequence: TGTGCCAGCAGCTTATTTAGCGGGCTTAAGTCCGGGGAGCTGTTTTTT. Its protein product is CASSLFSGLKSGELFF.

The rearrangement links TRBV10-3 to TRBJ2-1, with 11 bases aligning to TRBD2. The ends lost 8 bases at V and 7 bases at J; junction bases unmatched: 4. Looked up from germline, CDR1 is ENHRY and CDR2 is SYGVKD. This CDR3 comprises 13 residues. CDR3 nucleotides: TGTGCCATCGATAGCGGGAGGGAAAATGAGCAGTTCTTC. As protein: CAIDSGRENEQFF.

The chain recombines TRBV7-2 with TRBJ2-3; D not certain. Germline loops: CDR1 SGHTA, CDR2 FQGNSA. With 1 base removed from V and 1 base from J, the gap between germline ends came to 9 bases. This CDR3 has 15 residues. CDR3 amino acids: CASSLGVTRTDTQYF. The CDR3 DNA reads as TGTGCCAGCAGCTTAGGCGTGACCCGCACAGATACGCAGTATTTT. Filled out from reference TRBV7-2 and TRBJ2-3, the complete variable domain reads GAGVSQSPSNKVTEKGKDVELRCDPISGHTALYWYRQSLGQGLEFLIYFQGNSAPDKSGLPSDRFSAERTGGSVSTLTIQRTQQEDSAVYLCASSLGVTRTDTQYFGPGTRLTVL.

The CDR3 loop is CASSNAGGPYGEQFF. The CDR3 nucleotides are TGTGCCAGCAGCAACGCGGGAGGGCCTTACGGTGAGCAGTTCTTC. The chain is built from TRBV11-3 and TRBJ2-1, with 9 nucleotides matching TRBD2. Germline CDR1 reads SGHNT; CDR2 reads YENEEA. This CDR3 has 15 residues. V was clipped by 5 bases and J by 9 bases; unmatched bases: 11. Using reference TRBV11-3 and TRBJ2-1 for the parts outside the CDR3, the full variable domain is EAGVVQSPRYKIIEKKQPVAFWCNPISGHNTLYWYLQNLGQGPELLIRYENEEAVDDSQLPKDRFSAERLKGVDSTLKIQPAELGDSAVYLCASSNAGGPYGEQFFGPGTRLTVL.

The V and J genes are TRBV14 and TRBJ1-3; D is possibly TRBD1 (5 bases). Germline CDR1 is SGHDN and CDR2 is FVKESK. The CDR3 covers 15 residues. V gave up 4 bases and J gave up 4 bases, with 14 bases separating them. The CDR3 sequence is CASSRWVGTGNTIYF. In DNA form, the CDR3 reads TGTGCCAGCAGCCGTTGGGTAGGGACGGGAAACACCATATATTTT.

The chain links TRBV7-9 to TRBJ1-5; D gene uncertain. The CDR3 covers 14 residues. Germline V gene data show CDR1 as SEHNR and CDR2 as FQNEAQ (reference sequence). V was trimmed by 0 bases and J by 10 bases, leaving 13 bases between them. Written as DNA, the CDR3 is TGTGCCAGCAGCTTAGCGTCACTCGAGGCTCCCCAGCATTTT. This codes for CASSLASLEAPQHF.

The V gene is TRBV6-5, the J gene TRBJ2-1, with D tentatively TRBD1 or TRBD2 (5 bases each). The ends were cut back, 7 bases at V and 9 bases at J, with 19 bases in the middle. CDR1 and CDR2 from the germline V gene are MNHEY and SVGAGI. The CDR3 spans 14 residues. Written as DNA, the CDR3 is TGTGCCAGCAAAACCGGGACCAAACGGGGTGAGCAGTTCTTC. This gives the protein CASKTGTKRGEQFF.

The rearrangement joins TRBV10-3 to TRBJ1-2; TRBD1 matches 8 bases. The CDR3 runs 13 residues. V was pared by 4 bases and J by 7 bases, with 5 bases of the junction left unmatched. The germline CDR1 and CDR2 sequences are ENHRY and SYGVKD. The CDR3 region is CAISGPDRAGYTF. For the CDR3, the DNA is TGTGCCATCAGTGGGCCGGACAGGGCTGGCTACACCTTC.

Comments on this clone: The sample holds other DNA sequences that translate to the same CDR3. The rearrangement joins TRBV5-1 to TRBJ1-1; D remains ambiguous. The germline V gene has CDR1 SGHRS and CDR2 YFSETQ. The CDR3 is made up of 13 amino acids. The V end was cut by 0 bases, the J end by 2 bases, with 5 bases between. The CDR3 DNA follows: TGCGCCAGCAGCTTGGAACTTAACACTGAAGCTTTCTTT. Its protein product is CASSLELNTEAFF.

This chain links TRBV11-2 with TRBJ2-5; D remains ambiguous. The CDR3 has 13 residues. Trimming pared 0 bases from V and 4 bases from J, leaving 6 bases between. From germline, CDR1 is SGHAT and CDR2 FQNNGV. The CDR3 nucleotides are TGTGCCAGCAGCTTAGAGGGCGTAGAGACCCAGTACTTC. Encoded protein: CASSLEGVETQYF.

The CDR3 nucleotides are TGTGCCAGTAGTTTCGGACAGGGTGGTTCACCCCTCCACTTT. Amino acids: CASSFGQGGSPLHF. The chain links TRBV19 to TRBJ1-6; 8 nucleotides align to TRBD1. Germline V gene lookup returns CDR1 LNHDA and CDR2 SQIVND (reference sequence). This CDR3 has 14 amino acids. V shed 5 bases and J 9 bases; nucleotides not matched to a gene: 6.